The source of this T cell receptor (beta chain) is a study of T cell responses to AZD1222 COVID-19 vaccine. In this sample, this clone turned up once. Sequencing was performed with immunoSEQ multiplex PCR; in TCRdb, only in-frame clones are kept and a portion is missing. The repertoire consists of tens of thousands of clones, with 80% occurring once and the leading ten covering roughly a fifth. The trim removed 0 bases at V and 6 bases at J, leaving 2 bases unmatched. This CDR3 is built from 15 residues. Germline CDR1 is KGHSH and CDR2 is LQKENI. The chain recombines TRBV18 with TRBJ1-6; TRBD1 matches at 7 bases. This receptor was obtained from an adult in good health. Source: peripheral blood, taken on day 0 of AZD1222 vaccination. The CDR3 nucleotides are TGTGCCAGCTCACCACCCACAGGGGCTAATTCACCCCTCCACTTT. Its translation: CASSPPTGANSPLHF.